These 30 T cell receptor beta chains originate from one sample sequenced in a study of brain T cells in children with intractable seizures. Sequencing used immunoSEQ multiplex PCR; TCRdb keeps in-frame clones, though not all of them. This repertoire shows 100,000 to 120,000 clones, under 95% found once; its top ten account for 3.8%. The sample here was peripheral blood, taken at surgery. All receptors derive from a boy younger than two with hemimegalencephaly and intractable seizures.

The chain is built from TRBV5-1 and TRBJ2-3; the D is unclear. Germline V CDR1 and CDR2: SGHRS, YFSETQ. Trimming took 2 bases from V and 2 from J, leaving 15 bases between them. CDR3 length equals 16 residues. The CDR3 is CASSLDQSETTDTQYF. CDR3 DNA: TGCGCCAGCAGCTTAGACCAGAGCGAAACCACAGATACGCAGTATTTT.

The V and J genes are TRBV11-3 and TRBJ2-1; TRBD2 matches 13 bases. After removal of 2 bases from V and 6 bases from J, the junction contained 10 bases not matched to a gene. The CDR3 has 18 amino acids. The germline gives CDR1 SGHNT, CDR2 YENEEA. The CDR3 sequence is CASSLSPLLAGGINEQFF. DNA for the CDR3: TGTGCCAGCAGCTTAAGCCCCTTACTAGCGGGAGGGATCAATGAGCAGTTCTTC.

This chain joins TRBV19 and TRBJ2-6; tentative D call: TRBD2 (5 bases). This CDR3 has 18 amino acids. The V gene's germline CDR1 is LNHDA and CDR2 SQIVND (reference sequence). Trimming removed 7 bases at V and 2 bases at J, with 21 bases between. CDR3 in amino acids: CASTTVRAGSPGANVLTF. The DNA for the CDR3 is TGTGCCAGTACCACCGTGCGGGCTGGGTCTCCTGGGGCCAACGTCCTGACTTTC.

The rearrangement links TRBV7-9 to TRBJ2-5, with D hard to call. CDR3 length equals 16 residues. Germline V gene data show CDR1 as SEHNR and CDR2 as FQNEAQ (reference sequence). V was clipped by 3 bases and J by 3 bases, with 17 bases between them. The CDR3 DNA reads TGTGCCAGCAGCTTGGTGGTAGGTTGGATGGAAGAGACCCAGTACTTC. Protein product: CASSLVVGWMEETQYF.

The rearrangement joins TRBV27 to TRBJ2-3, with no clear D. V dropped 4 bases and J dropped 0 bases, with 14 bases sitting between them. The CDR3 consists of 16 residues. The germline CDR1 and CDR2 sequences are MNHEY and SMNVEV (reference sequence). The CDR3 DNA sequence: TGTGCCAGCAGTTGGTTGAGGCCAGAAAGCACAGATACGCAGTATTTT. Its translation: CASSWLRPESTDTQYF.

The V call is TRBV30, the J call TRBJ2-3, with TRBD2 as a possible D gene (7 bases). V was clipped by 5 bases and J by 7 bases, with 22 bases between them. The CDR3 spans 15 residues. In germline, CDR1 is GTSNPN, CDR2 SVGIG (reference sequence). CDR3 sequence (DNA): TGTGCCTGGTCGGCGGGGGCCAGGGAGGTAAATACGCAGTATTTT. It is translated as CAWSAGAREVNTQYF.

This chain connects TRBV11-3 to TRBJ2-1, with 11 nucleotides matching TRBD2. The CDR3 has 14 residues. With V trimmed by 5 bases and J by 7 bases, 4 bases remained unmatched. Germline V gene lookup returns CDR1 SGHNT and CDR2 YENEEA. CDR3 nucleotide sequence: TGTGCCAGCAGCGCCGGGACTAGCGGAAATGAGCAGTTCTTC. This codes for CASSAGTSGNEQFF.

The genes are TRBV18 and TRBJ2-7; the match to TRBD1 covers 10 bases. Germline V lookup: CDR1 KGHSH, CDR2 LQKENI. This CDR3 contains 14 residues. V lost 3 bases, J lost 4 bases, and 3 bases stayed unmatched. Here the CDR3 reads CASSPGTGAYEQYF. The CDR3 nucleotides are TGTGCCAGCTCACCCGGGACAGGGGCGTACGAGCAGTACTTC.

The chain couples TRBV7-9 to TRBJ1-6, with 7 bases identical to TRBD1. The V gene end was trimmed by 4 bases and the J gene end by 14 bases; junction bases not matched to a gene: 17. There are 16 residues in the CDR3. Germline CDR1 and CDR2: SEHNR and FQNEAQ (reference sequence). The chain's CDR3 is CASSYGVGTASPTLHF. In DNA form, the CDR3 reads TGTGCCAGCAGCTACGGAGTCGGGACAGCAAGTCCGACCCTCCACTTT.

The chain has TRBV6-5 and TRBJ2-1, with 8 bases fitting TRBD2. V shed 6 bases and J 5 bases; nucleotides not matched to a gene: 3. The CDR3 contains 13 residues. Germline-derived CDR1 and CDR2 are MNHEY and SVGAGI. Here the CDR3 reads CASSGTSNNEQFF. In nucleotides, the CDR3 is TGTGCCAGCAGCGGGACTAGTAACAATGAGCAGTTCTTC.

V usage is TRBV18 and J usage is TRBJ2-7; D may be TRBD1 or TRBD2 (5 bases each). The CDR3 totals 14 residues. V was clipped by 2 bases and J by 6 bases, with 14 bases between them. Germline CDR1 reads KGHSH; CDR2 reads LQKENI. CDR3 DNA: TGTGCCAGCTCACCAGGGACCAAAATAGGCGAGCAGTACTTC. Its translation is CASSPGTKIGEQYF. The variable domain in full, with the rest retrieved from reference TRBV18 and TRBJ2-7, is NAGVMQNPRHLVRRRGQEARLRCSPMKGHSHVYWYRQLPEEGLKFMVYLQKENIIDESGMPKERFSAEFPKEGPSILRIQQVVRGDSAAYFCASSPGTKIGEQYFGPGTRLTVT.

The chain is built from TRBV5-4 and TRBJ2-5, with a weak D call TRBD2 (5 bases). The CDR3 loop spans 11 amino acids. CDR1 is SGHNT, CDR2 YYREEE, per germline (reference sequence). Trimming stripped 6 bases from V and 8 bases from J, with 11 bases between. CDR3 sequence (DNA): TGTGCCAGCACCACCGGGAAAACCCAGTACTTC. This encodes CASTTGKTQYF.

CDR3 sequence reads: CASSSGQGGTEAFF. The DNA of the CDR3 is TGTGCCAGTAGTTCGGGACAGGGAGGCACTGAAGCTTTCTTT. This chain joins TRBV19 and TRBJ1-1, with TRBD1 identical over 9 bases. Germline V gives CDR1 LNHDA, CDR2 SQIVND (reference sequence). Losses at the gene ends were 5 bases for V and 4 bases for J; bases not matched to a gene: 5. This CDR3 contains 14 residues.

This rearrangement joins TRBV5-1 to TRBJ2-5, with TRBD2 matching over 8 bases. The length of the CDR3 is 17 residues. Unmatched junction bases numbered 13, after V lost 4 bases and J lost 2 bases. Per germline, CDR1 SGHRS and CDR2 YFSETQ. CDR3 loop: CASSRGMGGRPQETQYF. In DNA form, the CDR3 reads TGCGCCAGCAGCAGGGGCATGGGCGGGAGGCCGCAAGAGACCCAGTACTTC.

Written as DNA, the CDR3 is TGTGCCAGTAGTTTCGGACAGCCTGGCGCAGATACGCAGTATTTT. Translation gives CASSFGQPGADTQYF. This chain links TRBV19 with TRBJ2-3; possibly TRBD1 for D (6 bases). The germline CDR1 and CDR2 sequences are LNHDA and SQIVND (reference sequence). Between the trimmed V and J ends, which lost 5 bases and 4 bases, there was a span of 16 bases. The CDR3 runs to 15 residues.

CDR3 DNA sequence: TGTGCCAGCAGTCCGTACGGCGGAAGTTGGGAGCAGTTCTTC. This translates into CASSPYGGSWEQFF. The chain links TRBV27 to TRBJ2-1; no firm D call. CDR3 length: 14 amino acids. Trimming took 5 bases from V and 10 from J, leaving 18 bases between them. Germline lookup yields CDR1 MNHEY and CDR2 SMNVEV (reference sequence).

This clone was detected a few times. The chain employs TRBV7-9 and TRBJ1-2, with D perhaps matching TRBD1 (6 bases). Germline CDR1 reads SEHNR; CDR2 reads FQNEAQ (reference sequence). The CDR3 is made up of 15 amino acids. With 3 bases removed from V and 5 bases from J, the gap between germline ends came to 16 bases. DNA for the CDR3: TGTGCCAGCAGCTTCGGGATCAGGGGAGGGTATGGCTACACCTTC. Translating it yields CASSFGIRGGYGYTF.

The genes are TRBV5-6 and TRBJ1-4, with 9 bases identical to TRBD1. The CDR3 totals 17 residues. Unmatched junction bases numbered 7, after V lost 4 bases and J lost 0 bases. CDR1 and CDR2 (germline): SGHDT, YYEEEE. CDR3 sequence reads: CASSLNRGRTTNEKLFF. CDR3 sequence (DNA): TGTGCCAGCAGCCTAAACAGGGGGCGGACAACTAATGAAAAACTGTTTTTT. The full variable domain, with the rest looked up from reference TRBV5-6 and TRBJ1-4, is DAGVTQSPTHLIKTRGQQVTLRCSPKSGHDTVSWYQQALGQGPQFIFQYYEEEERQRGNFPDRFSGHQFPNYSSELNVNALLLGDSALYLCASSLNRGRTTNEKLFFGSGTQLSVL.

V usage is TRBV23-1 and J usage is TRBJ2-2; weak D call: TRBD1 (5 bases). TRBV23-1 is placed among ORFs of uncertain function. The CDR3 is 20 residues long. V shed 6 bases and J shed 4 bases, with 30 bases lying between them. The CDR3 bases are TGCGCCAGCAGCCAAAACGGTTGGGGCAGCAAAAAATGGAGCACCGGGGAGCTGTTTTTT. It translates to CASSQNGWGSKKWSTGELFF.

The chain links TRBV9 to TRBJ2-7; D may be TRBD1 or TRBD2 (5 bases each). The CDR3 sequence is 14 residues long. The germline V gene has CDR1 SGDLS and CDR2 YYNGEE. Trimming removed 1 base at V and 2 bases at J, with 10 bases between. DNA of the CDR3: TGTGCCAGCAGCGTAAGGGGAGAACCCTACGAGCAGTACTTC. Translated: CASSVRGEPYEQYF.

This chain uses TRBV12-5 with TRBJ2-3; 8 bases fit TRBD2. This CDR3 contains 17 residues. J was trimmed by 6 bases and V by 0 bases; bases with no gene match: 11. Germline lookup yields CDR1 LGHNT and CDR2 FRNRAP. The CDR3 DNA reads TGTGCTAGTGGTTTGGTCAGAGTAGCGGGATCCCGGGATACGCAGTATTTT. Amino acid sequence: CASGLVRVAGSRDTQYF.

The chain links TRBV19 to TRBJ1-6, with TRBD1 as a possible D gene (5 bases). Trimming removed 6 bases from V and 13 bases from J, with 16 bases in between. Germline V gene data show CDR1 as LNHDA and CDR2 as SQIVND (reference sequence). The CDR3 runs to 13 residues. In DNA form, the CDR3 reads TGTGCCAGTAGCCCTCTCGGGGGAGCGCCCCTCCACTTT. It yields the protein CASSPLGGAPLHF.

The chain uses TRBV9 and TRBJ1-5, with 8 bases aligning to TRBD1. The germline V gene encodes CDR1 SGDLS and CDR2 YYNGEE. Losses at the gene ends were 4 bases for V and 2 bases for J; bases not matched to a gene: 2. The CDR3 covers 14 residues. CDR3 coding DNA: TGTGCCAGCAGCTCGGGACAGGGCAATCAGCCCCAGCATTTT. Its protein product is CASSSGQGNQPQHF.

Worth noting for this clone: Distinct nucleotide sequences in the sample also encode this CDR3. The rearrangement uses TRBV7-2 and TRBJ2-7; D could derive from TRBD1 or TRBD2 (5 bases each). The V gene's germline CDR1 is SGHTA and CDR2 FQGNSA. V lost 0 bases and J lost 3, with 6 bases in between. The CDR3 runs 13 residues. CDR3 in DNA: TGTGCCAGCAGCTTAGCTGGGGGCTACGAGCAGTACTTC. Its translation: CASSLAGGYEQYF.

The chain links TRBV28 to TRBJ2-1, with D unclear. This CDR3 is 15 amino acids long. Germline V gene sequence: CDR1 MDHEN, CDR2 SYDVKM. Trimming shortened V by 5 bases and J by 0 bases, and 11 bases separated the two germline ends. CDR3 DNA sequence: TGTGCCAGCAGTCCACCTTTCCGCTCCTACAATGAGCAGTTCTTC. Protein: CASSPPFRSYNEQFF.

The chain recombines TRBV5-1 with TRBJ2-7, with D uncertain. The V end lost 3 bases, the J end lost 0 bases, and 7 bases lay between the germline ends. Germline V CDR1 and CDR2: SGHRS, YFSETQ. CDR3 length: 13 amino acids. The CDR3 DNA reads TGCGCCAGCAGCTCGGACGGCTCCTACGAGCAGTACTTC. Translation gives CASSSDGSYEQYF.

This clone was recorded once. V gene TRBV11-2 combines with J gene TRBJ2-5; D is perhaps TRBD2 (7 bases). The CDR3 consists of 15 residues. Germline V gene sequence: CDR1 SGHAT, CDR2 FQNNGV. Trimming pared 3 bases from V and 5 bases from J, leaving 16 bases between. The CDR3 sequence: CASSFTGGAGETQYF. The CDR3 DNA reads TGTGCCAGCAGCTTTACTGGGGGGGCGGGGGAGACCCAGTACTTC.

The J gene is TRBJ2-1, the V gene TRBV5-1, with D tentatively TRBD1 or TRBD2 (5 bases each). Trimming pared 1 base from V and 10 bases from J, leaving 18 bases between. The CDR3 sequence is 15 residues long. Germline V CDR1 and CDR2: SGHRS, YFSETQ. The CDR3 nucleotides are TGCGCCAGCAGCTTGACCGGGACCAGGTCATGGGAGCAGTTCTTC. It yields the protein CASSLTGTRSWEQFF.

V is TRBV27 and J is TRBJ2-7; TRBD2 is a possible D gene (6 bases). V gave up 6 bases and J gave up 4 bases, with 16 bases separating them. Germline V lookup: CDR1 MNHEY, CDR2 SMNVEV (reference sequence). This CDR3 region has 14 residues. CDR3 in DNA: TGTGCCAGCAGACGACCGGGAGTCGAGTACGAGCAGTACTTC. Its translation is CASRRPGVEYEQYF.

The chain carries TRBV28 and TRBJ1-5; D is uncertain. CDR1 is MDHEN, CDR2 SYDVKM, per germline. Trimming stripped 3 bases from V and 11 bases from J, with 11 bases between. The CDR3 contains 12 residues. CDR3 protein: CASSFGPQTQHF. The CDR3 DNA is TGTGCCAGCAGTTTTGGACCCCAGACCCAGCATTTT.